The 21 T cell receptor beta chains listed next were all sequenced from one sample in a study of identifying expanded T cells in peripheral blood. Generated by immunoSEQ multiplex PCR, the TCRdb table keeps only in-frame clones and is missing some. The sample lists approximately 120,000 clones, approximately 90% occurring once. The specimen sequenced was blood. The receptors stem from a person between 18 and 75 years old in good health.

The chain couples TRBV2 to TRBJ2-5, with D possibly matching TRBD2 (6 bases). V lost 8 bases and J lost 2, with 15 bases in between. This CDR3 comprises 14 residues. Germline-derived CDR1 and CDR2 are SNHLY and FYNNEI. The CDR3 region has the DNA TGTGCCAGCCGTTCGCGTGGGGGGCAAGAGACCCAGTACTTC. This sequence encodes CASRSRGGQETQYF.

V and J are TRBV6-5 and TRBJ2-7; D remains ambiguous. V lost 5 bases and J lost 5, with 7 bases in between. The V gene's germline CDR1 is MNHEY and CDR2 SVGAGI. The CDR3 is 11 residues long. Here the CDR3 reads CASSDNHEQYF. CDR3 bases: TGTGCCAGCAGTGATAACCACGAGCAGTACTTC.

The V gene is TRBV10-2, the J gene TRBJ2-1; 8 bases line up with TRBD2. The V gene end was trimmed by 3 bases and the J gene end by 4 bases; junction bases not matched to a gene: 8. This CDR3 is built from 16 residues. Germline-derived CDR1 and CDR2 are WSHSY and SAAADI. Written as DNA, the CDR3 is TGCGCCAGCAGTGAAACGGGAGGGCCCCCTTACAATGAGCAGTTCTTC. This gives the protein CASSETGGPPYNEQFF.

The chain combines TRBV19 with TRBJ2-6; D unresolved. The CDR3 has 18 residues. The V gene lost 9 bases and the J gene lost 0 bases, with 21 bases spanning the gap. Germline V gene data show CDR1 as LNHDA and CDR2 as SQIVND (reference sequence). The CDR3 coding sequence is TGTGCCAGCCGGTATGGGTTCGGACGCAGCTCTGGGGCCAACGTCCTGACTTTC. This sequence encodes CASRYGFGRSSGANVLTF. The full variable domain, its missing parts supplied by reference TRBV19 and TRBJ2-6, is DGGITQSPKYLFRKEGQNVTLSCEQNLNHDAMYWYRQDPGQGLRLIYYSQIVNDFQKGDIAEGYSVSREKKESFPLTVTSAQKNPTAFYLCASRYGFGRSSGANVLTFGAGSRLTVL.

The rearrangement links TRBV28 to TRBJ1-5; unclear D gene. CDR1 and CDR2 from the germline V gene are MDHEN and SYDVKM. This CDR3 contains 12 residues. V was cut by 6 bases and J by 6 bases, with 9 bases left in between. In nucleotides, the CDR3 is TGTGCCAGCAGATTCGCGGGTCAGCCCCAGCATTTT. This encodes CASRFAGQPQHF.

The rearrangement uses TRBV11-1 and TRBJ2-1; 11 bases are shared with TRBD2. Germline V gene data show CDR1 as SGHAT and CDR2 as FQDESV (reference sequence). Trimming cost V 4 bases and J 2 bases; bases outside gene matches: 1. The CDR3 has 15 residues. CDR3 residues: CASSSTSGTYNEQFF. The DNA for the CDR3 is TGTGCCAGCAGCTCGACTAGCGGGACCTACAATGAGCAGTTCTTC.

V and J are TRBV7-6 and TRBJ1-3, with D uncertain. V dropped 5 bases and J dropped 0 bases, with 8 bases sitting between them. CDR3 length: 14 amino acids. The germline V gene has CDR1 SGHVS and CDR2 FNYEAQ. The CDR3 loop is CASSLDYSGNTIYF. CDR3 bases: TGTGCCAGCAGCCTAGACTACTCTGGAAACACCATATATTTT.

CDR3 sequence reads: CASSIDLDSIITGELFF. The CDR3 DNA reads as TGTGCCAGTAGTATAGATTTAGACAGTATAATCACCGGGGAGCTGTTTTTT. The rearrangement links TRBV19 to TRBJ2-2; TRBD1 is a possible D gene (5 bases). Germline V gives CDR1 LNHDA, CDR2 SQIVND (reference sequence). V lost 0 bases and J 4 bases, leaving 15 bases between the germline ends. CDR3 length equals 17 residues.

The V and J genes are TRBV28 and TRBJ1-5, with D maybe TRBD1 (5 bases). The CDR3 runs to 14 residues. Germline CDR1 MDHEN, CDR2 SYDVKM. Trimming took 4 bases from V and 0 from J, leaving 7 bases between them. CDR3 loop: CASSSGGSNQPQHF. The CDR3 DNA is TGTGCCAGCAGTTCCGGGGGTAGCAATCAGCCCCAGCATTTT. The full variable domain, rest sourced from reference TRBV28 and TRBJ1-5, is DVKVTQSSRYLVKRTGEKVFLECVQDMDHENMFWYRQDPGLGLRLIYFSYDVKMKEKGDIPEGYSVSREKKERFSLILESASTNQTSMYLCASSSGGSNQPQHFGDGTRLSIL.

CDR3 nucleotide sequence: TGTGCCACCAGCAGAGATTATAGGGACAGGGATGGCTACACCTTC. Its translation is CATSRDYRDRDGYTF. The chain recombines TRBV15 with TRBJ1-2; 9 nucleotides match TRBD1. Germline values: CDR1 LNHNV, CDR2 YYDKDF (reference sequence). This CDR3 region has 15 residues. V was pared by 0 bases and J by 6 bases, with 5 bases of the junction left unmatched.

The genes are TRBV29-1 and TRBJ2-7; TRBD1 matches at 9 bases. This CDR3 region has 13 residues. Germline V gene sequence: CDR1 SQVTM, CDR2 ANQGSEA. V was pared by 6 bases and J by 2 bases, with 5 bases of the junction left unmatched. Here the CDR3 reads CSVRTGVPYEQYF. CDR3 nucleotide sequence: TGCAGCGTCAGGACAGGGGTCCCCTACGAGCAGTACTTC.

This chain uses TRBV29-1 with TRBJ2-7, with 7 bases that match TRBD1. This CDR3 region has 13 residues. Germline-derived CDR1 and CDR2 are SQVTM and ANQGSEA. J was trimmed by 5 bases and V by 6 bases; bases with no gene match: 10. In DNA form, the CDR3 reads TGCAGCGTACTAGACAGGGACAAGGACGAGCAGTACTTC. This codes for CSVLDRDKDEQYF.

The chain uses TRBV4-1 and TRBJ1-5; D is ambiguous. The germline V and J ends were trimmed by 1 base and 7 bases, with 11 bases remaining between them. The CDR3 consists of 14 residues. The germline CDR1 and CDR2 sequences are MGHRA and YSYEKL. CDR3 sequence (DNA): TGCGCCAGCAGCCAAGTGAGTCGCCAACAGCCCCAGCATTTT. It yields the protein CASSQVSRQQPQHF.

The V call is TRBV21-1, the J call TRBJ2-7; the table's D call of TRBD1 was not tested on the DNA. TRBV21-1 is annotated as a pseudogene. The CDR3 has 16 amino acids. The CDR3 DNA is TGTGCCAGCAGCAAATGGTTGACAGGGCGGTCCTACGAGCAGTACTTC. This codes for CASSKWLTGRSYEQYF.

The CDR3 sequence: CASTRGGETQYF. As DNA, the CDR3 is TGTGCCAGCACAAGGGGGGGAGAGACCCAGTACTTC. V gene TRBV28 combines with J gene TRBJ2-5; D possibly corresponds to TRBD2 (7 bases). The CDR3 extends over 12 amino acids. V was shortened by 7 bases and J by 4 bases, with 10 bases between the two germline ends. CDR1 is MDHEN and CDR2 is SYDVKM in the germline V gene.

The V call is TRBV9, the J call TRBJ1-4, with D possibly TRBD1 on 6 matching bases. CDR3 length equals 15 residues. The germline V and J ends were trimmed by 2 bases and 7 bases, with 15 bases remaining between them. CDR1 and CDR2 from the germline V gene are SGDLS and YYNGEE. In DNA form, the CDR3 reads TGTGCCAGCAGCGTCGGGTACAGGGAGACTGAAAAACTGTTTTTT. Amino acid sequence: CASSVGYRETEKLFF.

The chain employs TRBV28 and TRBJ2-1; D is unresolved. V gave up 2 bases and J gave up 8 bases, with 7 bases separating them. CDR1 is MDHEN and CDR2 is SYDVKM in the germline V gene. The CDR3 is 12 amino acids. The CDR3 DNA follows: TGTGCCAGCAGTTTAATGGGCGATGAGCAGTTCTTC. Translated, it gives CASSLMGDEQFF.

The rearrangement joins TRBV29-1 to TRBJ2-5; D might be TRBD2 (5 bases). The V gene's germline CDR1 is SQVTM and CDR2 ANQGSEA. Trimming left V 3 bases short and J 4 bases short, with 15 bases between. The CDR3 has 14 residues. The CDR3 nucleotides read TGCAGCGTTGAGGGGAGAAGGGCGAGAGAGACCCAGTACTTC. Its protein product is CSVEGRRARETQYF.

The CDR3 bases are TGTGCCAGCAGCCCCACCCTTTATCTAGATAATGAAAAACTGTTTTTT. Its protein product is CASSPTLYLDNEKLFF. The chain has TRBV11-2 and TRBJ1-4; D is undetermined. The CDR3 length is 16 residues. Germline values: CDR1 SGHAT, CDR2 FQNNGV. V was clipped by 5 bases and J by 4 bases, with 17 bases between them.

The rearrangement links TRBV2 to TRBJ2-7; D gene unclear. The V end lost 6 bases, the J end lost 4 bases, and 13 bases lay between the germline ends. The germline CDR1 and CDR2 sequences are SNHLY and FYNNEI. The CDR3 length is 13 residues. The CDR3 loop is CASRDDTAYEQYF. Here the CDR3 DNA reads TGTGCCAGCAGAGACGATACAGCTTACGAGCAGTACTTC. The full variable domain, completed using reference TRBV2 and TRBJ2-7, is EPEVTQTPSHQVTQMGQEVILRCVPISNHLYFYWYRQILGQKVEFLVSFYNNEISEKSEIFDDQFSVERPDGSNFTLKIRSTKLEDSAMYFCASRDDTAYEQYFGPGTRLTVT.

The rearrangement joins TRBV5-1 to TRBJ2-7; D is undetermined. Trimming took off 0 bases at V and 6 bases at J, with 4 bases between the two ends. Per germline, CDR1 SGHRS and CDR2 YFSETQ. The CDR3 loop spans 11 amino acids. For the CDR3, the DNA is TGCGCCAGCAGCTTGGAAGGCGAGCAGTACTTC. It yields the protein CASSLEGEQYF.